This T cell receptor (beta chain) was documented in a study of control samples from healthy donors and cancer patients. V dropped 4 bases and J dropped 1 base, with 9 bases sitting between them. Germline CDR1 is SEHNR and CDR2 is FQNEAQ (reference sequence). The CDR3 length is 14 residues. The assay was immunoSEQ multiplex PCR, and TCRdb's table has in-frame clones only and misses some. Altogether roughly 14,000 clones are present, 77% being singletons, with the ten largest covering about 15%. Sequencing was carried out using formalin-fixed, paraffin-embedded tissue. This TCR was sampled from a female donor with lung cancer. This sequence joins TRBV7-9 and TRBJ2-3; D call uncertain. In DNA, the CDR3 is TGTGCCAGCAGCTCCCGGCGAGGCACAGATACGCAGTATTTT. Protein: CASSSRRGTDTQYF.